The rows below give T cell receptor beta chains drawn from one sample of a study of shared clonotypes between healthy human individuals. Here immunoSEQ multiplex PCR was the method, and the copy in TCRdb shows in-frame clones only, minus some. This sample yields about 730,000 clones, of which roughly two thirds are seen a single time; about 1.8% belongs to the top ten. Sequenced input: memory CD4+ T cells sorted from blood. The origin of the receptors is a woman aged 25 to 39 in good health. The CDR3 runs from the conserved cysteine through the conserved F or W. D genes are given only for firm matches. For some rows the clone size is stated as once, few or many, or as a class when expanded; others skip it.

V: TRBV5-4; D: NA; J: TRBJ2-3; size: NA; CDR3: CASSFPGAPLTQYF; DNA: TGTGCCAGCAGCTTCCCGGGGGCCCCCCTCACGCAGTATTTT
V: TRBV4-2; D: TRBD2; J: TRBJ2-7; size: few; CDR3: CATSSREGPYEQYF; DNA: TGTGCCACCTCCTCGCGGGAGGGCCCCTACGAGCAGTACTTC
V: TRBV7-8; D: TRBD1; J: TRBJ1-1; size: NA; CDR3: CASSLGGRDRVLNTEAFF; DNA: TGTGCCAGCAGCTTAGGGGGCCGGGACAGGGTCCTGAACACTGAAGCTTTCTTT
V: TRBV30; D: NA; J: TRBJ1-4; size: many; CDR3: CAWSLATNEKLFF; DNA: TGTGCCTGGAGCCTCGCAACTAATGAAAAACTGTTTTTT
V: TRBV6-4; D: NA; J: TRBJ2-2; size: NA; CDR3: CASSDSKMGDTGELFF; DNA: TGTGCCAGCAGTGACTCGAAGATGGGCGACACCGGGGAGCTGTTTTTT
V: TRBV27; D: TRBD2; J: TRBJ2-2; size: once; CDR3: CASSFSSGRTGELFF; DNA: TGTGCCAGCAGTTTTAGCAGCGGGAGAACCGGGGAGCTGTTTTTT
V: TRBV30; D: NA; J: TRBJ2-2; size: once; CDR3: CAWSAVSNTGELFF; DNA: TGTGCCTGGAGTGCCGTTTCGAACACCGGGGAGCTGTTTTTT
V: TRBV10-3; D: NA; J: TRBJ1-4; size: NA; CDR3: CASSPYRSNNEKLFF; DNA: TGTGCCAGCAGTCCTTACAGGTCGAATAATGAAAAACTGTTTTTT
V: TRBV2; D: TRBD2; J: TRBJ2-3; size: few; CDR3: CASSSGTSGRASTDTQYF; DNA: TGTGCCAGCAGCTCCGGGACTAGCGGCCGTGCTAGCACAGATACGCAGTATTTT
V: TRBV27; D: NA; J: TRBJ1-5; size: NA; CDR3: CASSADWGWGNQPQHF; DNA: TGTGCCAGCAGTGCCGATTGGGGCTGGGGCAATCAGCCCCAGCATTTT
V: TRBV7-9; D: NA; J: TRBJ1-2; size: few; CDR3: CASSEDSYGYTF; DNA: TGTGCCAGCAGCGAGGACAGCTATGGCTACACCTTC
V: TRBV28; D: TRBD2; J: TRBJ2-5; size: NA; CDR3: CASSTQLAGGIETQYF; DNA: TGTGCCAGCAGTACCCAACTAGCGGGAGGGATAGAGACCCAGTACTTC
V: TRBV19; D: NA; J: TRBJ1-2; size: NA; CDR3: CASSIGSGGYGYTF; DNA: TGTGCCAGTAGTATAGGATCCGGAGGCTATGGCTACACCTTC
V: TRBV5-4; D: TRBD1; J: TRBJ1-2; size: NA; CDR3: CASSSAGPGGARGYTF; DNA: TGTGCCAGCAGCTCGGCAGGCCCAGGGGGCGCTCGGGGCTACACCTTC
V: TRBV7-2; D: NA; J: TRBJ2-3; size: few; CDR3: CASSHGTLDRRTQYF; DNA: TGTGCCAGCAGCCACGGGACGTTGGACCGGCGTACGCAGTATTTT
V: TRBV19; D: TRBD2; J: TRBJ2-7; size: NA; CDR3: CASSMDSGSYEQYF; DNA: TGTGCCAGTAGTATGGATAGCGGGAGCTACGAGCAGTACTTC
V: TRBV9; D: TRBD1; J: TRBJ1-1; size: few; CDR3: CASSVAPTGGTEAFF; DNA: TGTGCCAGCAGCGTAGCTCCCACAGGGGGCACTGAAGCTTTCTTT
V: TRBV2; D: NA; J: TRBJ2-5; size: NA; CDR3: CASSGALGEETQYF; DNA: TGTGCCAGCAGTGGAGCTTTAGGGGAAGAGACCCAGTACTTC
V: TRBV29-1; D: TRBD1; J: TRBJ1-1; size: NA; CDR3: CSARQGTDTEAFF; DNA: TGCAGCGCCCGACAGGGGACGGACACTGAAGCTTTCTTT
V: TRBV28; D: TRBD2; J: TRBJ2-3; size: NA; CDR3: CASRGGGPTDTQYF; DNA: TGTGCCAGCCGCGGGGGGGGCCCCACAGATACGCAGTATTTT
V: TRBV2; D: NA; J: TRBJ1-1; size: NA; CDR3: CASRIPRGQGGYTEAFF; DNA: TGTGCCAGCAGGATACCCCGGGGGCAGGGAGGTTACACTGAAGCTTTCTTT
V: TRBV5-4; D: NA; J: TRBJ2-4; size: few; CDR3: CASSLGGMGTENIQYF; DNA: TGTGCCAGCAGCTTGGGGGGCATGGGGACGGAAAACATTCAGTACTTC
V: TRBV5-5; D: NA; J: TRBJ1-2; size: NA; CDR3: CASSLEVANTGFYGYTF; DNA: TGTGCCAGCAGCTTGGAGGTCGCGAATACAGGGTTCTATGGCTACACCTTC
V: TRBV30; D: NA; J: TRBJ1-2; size: NA; CDR3: CAWIQLGHGYTF; DNA: TGTGCCTGGATTCAATTGGGGCATGGCTACACCTTC
V: TRBV18; D: NA; J: TRBJ2-5; size: NA; CDR3: CASSPQGGVETQYF; DNA: TGTGCCAGCTCACCCCAGGGCGGGGTGGAGACCCAGTACTTC
V: TRBV19; D: NA; J: TRBJ1-1; size: NA; CDR3: CASTRLNTEAFF; DNA: TGTGCCAGTACTCGCTTGAACACTGAAGCTTTCTTT
V: TRBV6-1; D: NA; J: TRBJ1-4; size: NA; CDR3: CASSEPGARSLNEKLFF; DNA: TGTGCCAGCAGTGAACCGGGGGCTAGGTCCCTTAATGAAAAACTGTTTTTT
V: TRBV21-1; D: NA; J: TRBJ1-2; size: NA; CDR3: CASSFRDGGGGGYTF; DNA: TGTGCCAGCAGCTTCCGGGACGGCGGAGGAGGGGGCTACACCTTC
V: TRBV11-1; D: NA; J: TRBJ2-3; size: NA; CDR3: CASSLVGGSTQYF; DNA: TGTGCCAGCAGCTTAGTAGGGGGGAGTACGCAGTATTTT
V: TRBV28; D: NA; J: TRBJ2-6; size: NA; CDR3: CASSPGGFFGANVLTF; DNA: TGTGCCAGCAGCCCCGGGGGTTTCTTCGGGGCCAACGTCCTGACTTTC
V: TRBV6-1; D: NA; J: TRBJ2-7; size: NA; CDR3: CASRDRDFYEQYF; DNA: TGTGCCAGCAGGGACCGGGACTTCTACGAGCAGTACTTC
V: TRBV6-1; D: NA; J: TRBJ2-1; size: NA; CDR3: CASSVSRGDEQFF; DNA: TGTGCCAGCAGTGTCAGCCGGGGAGATGAGCAGTTCTTC
V: TRBV30; D: TRBD1; J: TRBJ1-5; size: NA; CDR3: CAWSEQGASNQPQHF; DNA: TGTGCCTGGAGTGAACAGGGGGCGAGCAATCAGCCCCAGCATTTT
V: TRBV6-5; D: NA; J: TRBJ2-7; size: few; CDR3: CASRWAGSYEQYF; DNA: TGTGCCAGCAGGTGGGCGGGCTCCTACGAGCAGTACTTC
V: TRBV28; D: TRBD2; J: TRBJ2-1; size: NA; CDR3: CASSSGGNEQFF; DNA: TGTGCCAGCAGTTCGGGGGGCAATGAGCAGTTCTTC
V: TRBV7-6; D: NA; J: TRBJ1-4; size: few; CDR3: CASSLEPRVPEKLFF; DNA: TGTGCCAGCAGCTTAGAGCCGAGGGTACCTGAAAAACTGTTTTTT
V: TRBV5-1; D: NA; J: TRBJ2-3; size: NA; CDR3: CASSPTGASENTDTQYF; DNA: TGCGCCAGCAGCCCTACGGGGGCTAGCGAGAACACAGATACGCAGTATTTT
V: TRBV19; D: NA; J: TRBJ1-1; size: few; CDR3: CASSINGGTEAFF; DNA: TGTGCCAGTAGTATCAACGGGGGAACTGAAGCTTTCTTT